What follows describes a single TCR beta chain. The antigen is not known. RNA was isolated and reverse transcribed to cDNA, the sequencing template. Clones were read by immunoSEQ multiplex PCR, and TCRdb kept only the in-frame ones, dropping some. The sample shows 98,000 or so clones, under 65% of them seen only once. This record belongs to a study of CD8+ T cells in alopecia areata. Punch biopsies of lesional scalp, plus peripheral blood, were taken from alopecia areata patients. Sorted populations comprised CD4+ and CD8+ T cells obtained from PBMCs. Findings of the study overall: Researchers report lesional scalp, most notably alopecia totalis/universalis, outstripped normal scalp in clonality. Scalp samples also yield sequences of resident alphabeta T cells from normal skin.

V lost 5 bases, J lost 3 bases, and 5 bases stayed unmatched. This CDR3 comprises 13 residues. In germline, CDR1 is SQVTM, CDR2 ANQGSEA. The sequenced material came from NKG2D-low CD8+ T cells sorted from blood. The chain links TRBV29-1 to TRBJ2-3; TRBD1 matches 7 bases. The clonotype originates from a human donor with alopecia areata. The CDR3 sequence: CSVTGAPTDTQYF. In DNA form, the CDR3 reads TGCAGCGTTACAGGGGCCCCTACAGATACGCAGTATTTT.